This TCR beta chain was identified during a study of T cells in Graves' hyperthyroidism and ophthalmopathy. Findings of the study overall: Within blood appeared most thyroid clonotypes that had expanded above 0.001.

The CDR3 extends over 16 amino acids. The germline V gene has CDR1 ENHRY and CDR2 SYGVKD. J lost 0 bases, V lost 6 bases, and 7 bases had no gene match. RNA transcripts served as the template for amplifying TCR beta CDR3 regions. HTBI primers were the set used in a first-round RT-PCR of the TCR CDR3. From the multiplex PCR reads, TCRdb called clonotypes with MiXCR, one entry per CDR3 protein. The sample consists of about 690,000 distinct CDR3 sequences, 15% to 20% of them appearing once. This clonotype was picked up a small number of times. What it recognizes is unknown. The chain couples TRBV10-3 to TRBJ2-1; 8 bases map to TRBD1. Sequenced material: blood. The receptor comes from a man aged 50 to 59 with Graves' hyperthyroidism. For the CDR3, the DNA is TGTGCCATCAGCTCGGGACAGGTGAGCTCCTACAATGAGCAGTTCTTC. Encoded protein: CAISSGQVSSYNEQFF.